The subject of this entry is one TCR beta chain. The sample is drawn from a study of blood T cell repertoires in COVID-19. Participants had their cohort set by participant-reported clinical history. Clones were read by immunoSEQ multiplex PCR, and TCRdb kept only the in-frame ones, dropping some. The sample yields hundreds of thousands of clones, around 90% seen once. The source material was PBMCs or T cells enriched from blood (not recorded which). The TCR comes from a man aged 45-65 years who had been exposed to COVID-19.

CDR3 bases: TGTGCCAGCCGAAAGGCAGGTATTAGCGAGAGCTCCTACGAGCAGTACGTC. Its translation: CASRKAGISESSYEQYV. The V and J genes are TRBV18 and TRBJ2-7; D possibly corresponds to TRBD2 (5 bases). CDR1 is KGHSH and CDR2 is LQKENI in the germline V gene. CDR3 size: 17 residues. V dropped 8 bases and J dropped 0 bases, with 23 bases sitting between them.